This entry lists 7 T cell receptor beta chains sequenced from one sample in a study of T-cell reconstitution after alpha-beta-depleted transplantation in children. Unique molecular identifiers were incorporated into the prepared TCRbeta library. TCRdb re-analysed the PCR reads in MiXCR, keeping a single row per CDR3 protein. There are approximately 980,000 distinct CDR3 sequences in the sample; less than 30% occur only once, and about 28% lies in the top ten. The specimen comprised PBMCs, mostly from graft donor cells, sampled 360 days after TCRalphabeta/CD19-depleted stem cell transplant. These receptors all stem from a boy under two years old who had a stem cell transplant for SCID, so the T cells may come from the graft donor.

The chain recombines TRBV4-2 with TRBJ2-7, with D possibly TRBD1 on 6 matching bases. This CDR3 contains 15 residues. Germline lookup yields CDR1 LGHNA and CDR2 YNFKEQ. V lost 0 bases and J lost 3, with 12 bases in between. This CDR3 reads CASSQEWGQYYEQYF. CDR3 bases: TGTGCCAGCAGCCAAGAGTGGGGACAATACTACGAGCAGTACTTC.

At least ten counts were recorded for this clonotype. The chain links TRBV15 to TRBJ1-5; 7 nucleotides line up with TRBD1. CDR3 length equals 14 residues. Germline V gives CDR1 LNHNV, CDR2 YYDKDF (reference sequence). V trimming: 1 base; J trimming: 7 bases; junction bases outside the gene matches: 4. The CDR3 region has the DNA TGTGCCACCAGCAGAGGACAGGGAATCCAGCCCCAGCATTTT. Its translation is CATSRGQGIQPQHF.

The chain combines TRBV7-9 with TRBJ2-1; D perhaps matches TRBD1 (7 bases). Deletions cut 4 bases from V and 8 bases from J, with 18 bases between. This CDR3 contains 15 residues. Germline loops: CDR1 SEHNR, CDR2 FQNEAQ (reference sequence). This CDR3 reads CASSSGGFGRDEQFF. In DNA, the CDR3 is TGTGCCAGCAGCTCAGGGGGGTTCGGCCGTGATGAGCAGTTCTTC.

The J gene is TRBJ1-4, the V gene TRBV4-1, with unresolved D. Deletions cut 2 bases from V and 10 bases from J, with 11 bases between. There are 13 residues in the CDR3. From germline, CDR1 is MGHRA and CDR2 YSYEKL. The CDR3 protein is CASSQRHGGKLFF. The CDR3 DNA reads TGCGCCAGCAGCCAAAGGCATGGCGGAAAACTGTTTTTT.

The rearrangement joins TRBV7-9 to TRBJ2-1; 12 bases map to TRBD1. CDR1 and CDR2 from the germline V gene are SEHNR and FQNEAQ (reference sequence). Trimming removed 4 bases from V and 4 bases from J; junction bases left unmatched: 2. CDR3 length: 15 residues. The CDR3 bases are TGTGCCAGCAGCTGGGACAGGGGGCCGTACAATGAGCAGTTCTTC. This encodes CASSWDRGPYNEQFF.

This clonotype has just a few counts. J is TRBJ2-7 and V is TRBV11-2, with 13 bases lining up with TRBD2. V dropped 5 bases and J dropped 0; count of bases not matched to a gene: 10. CDR3 size: 18 residues. Germline CDR1 reads SGHAT; CDR2 reads FQNNGV. In DNA form, the CDR3 reads TGTGCCAGCAGCAAACGGACTAGCGGGGGTTCAAGCTCCTACGAGCAGTACTTC. Its protein is CASSKRTSGGSSSYEQYF. Full variable domain (remainder filled in from reference TRBV11-2 and TRBJ2-7): EAGVAQSPRYKIIEKRQSVAFWCNPISGHATLYWYQQILGQGPKLLIQFQNNGVVDDSQLPKDRFSAERLKGVDSTLKIQPAKLEDSAVYLCASSKRTSGGSSSYEQYFGPGTRLTVT.

This clonotype has only a few counts. The chain uses TRBV6-2 or TRBV6-3 and TRBJ2-7; possible D gene TRBD1, 5 bases. This CDR3 is 13 amino acids long. V lost 10 bases, J lost 3 bases, and 16 bases lay in between. The germline gives CDR1 MNHEY, CDR2 SVGEGT. Written as DNA, the CDR3 is TGTGCCACCACCGTTGGGGCTGACTACGAGCAGTACTTC. Translation gives CATTVGADYEQYF.